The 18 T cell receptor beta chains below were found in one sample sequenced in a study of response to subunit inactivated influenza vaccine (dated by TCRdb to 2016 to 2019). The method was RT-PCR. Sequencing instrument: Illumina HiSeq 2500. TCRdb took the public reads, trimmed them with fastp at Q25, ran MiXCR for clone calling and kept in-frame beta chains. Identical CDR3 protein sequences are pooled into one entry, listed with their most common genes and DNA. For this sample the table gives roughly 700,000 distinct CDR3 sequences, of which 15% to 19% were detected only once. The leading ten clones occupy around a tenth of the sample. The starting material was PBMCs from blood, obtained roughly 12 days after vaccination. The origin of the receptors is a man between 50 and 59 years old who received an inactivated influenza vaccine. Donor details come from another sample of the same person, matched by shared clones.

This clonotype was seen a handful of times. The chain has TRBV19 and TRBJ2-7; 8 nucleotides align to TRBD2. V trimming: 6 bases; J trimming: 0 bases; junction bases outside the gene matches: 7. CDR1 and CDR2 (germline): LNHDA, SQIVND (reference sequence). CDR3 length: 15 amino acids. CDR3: CASSPTSGVSYEQYF. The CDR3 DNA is TGTGCCAGTAGCCCCACTAGCGGTGTCTCCTACGAGCAGTACTTC. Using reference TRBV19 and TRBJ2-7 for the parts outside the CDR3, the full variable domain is DGGITQSPKYLFRKEGQNVTLSCEQNLNHDAMYWYRQDPGQGLRLIYYSQIVNDFQKGDIAEGYSVSREKKESFPLTVTSAQKNPTAFYLCASSPTSGVSYEQYFGPGTRLTVT.

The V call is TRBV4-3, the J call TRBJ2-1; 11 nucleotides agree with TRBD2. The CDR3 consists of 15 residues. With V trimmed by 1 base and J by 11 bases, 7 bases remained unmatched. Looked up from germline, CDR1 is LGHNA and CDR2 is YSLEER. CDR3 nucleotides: TGCGCCAGCAGCCAAGCCCGGTCTAGCGGGGGGCAGCAGTTCTTC. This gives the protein CASSQARSSGGQQFF.

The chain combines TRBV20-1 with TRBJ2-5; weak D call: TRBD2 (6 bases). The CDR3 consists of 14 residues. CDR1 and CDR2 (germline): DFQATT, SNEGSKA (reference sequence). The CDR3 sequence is CSSQEGLWGETQYF. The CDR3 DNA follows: TGCAGCTCCCAGGAGGGGCTTTGGGGAGAGACCCAGTACTTC.

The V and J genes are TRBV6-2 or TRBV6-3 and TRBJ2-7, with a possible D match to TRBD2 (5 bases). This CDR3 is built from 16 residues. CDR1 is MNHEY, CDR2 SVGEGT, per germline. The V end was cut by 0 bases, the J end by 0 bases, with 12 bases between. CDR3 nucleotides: TGTGCCAGCAGTTACTCGGTGGGAGCTCCCTCCTACGAGCAGTACTTC. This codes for CASSYSVGAPSYEQYF.

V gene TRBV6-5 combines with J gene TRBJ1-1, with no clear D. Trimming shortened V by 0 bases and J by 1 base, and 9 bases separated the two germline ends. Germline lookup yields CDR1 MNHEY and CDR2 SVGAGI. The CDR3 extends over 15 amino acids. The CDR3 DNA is TGTGCCAGCAGTTACTCCTTAGCCAGGAACACTGAAGCTTTCTTT. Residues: CASSYSLARNTEAFF.

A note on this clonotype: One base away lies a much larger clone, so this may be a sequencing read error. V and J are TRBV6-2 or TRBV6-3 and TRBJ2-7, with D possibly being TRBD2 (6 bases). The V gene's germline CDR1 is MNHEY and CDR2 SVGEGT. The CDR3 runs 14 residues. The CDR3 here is CVSSPGTYFDEQYF. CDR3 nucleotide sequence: TGTGTCAGCAGCCCCGGGACTTATTTCGACGAGCAGTACTTC.

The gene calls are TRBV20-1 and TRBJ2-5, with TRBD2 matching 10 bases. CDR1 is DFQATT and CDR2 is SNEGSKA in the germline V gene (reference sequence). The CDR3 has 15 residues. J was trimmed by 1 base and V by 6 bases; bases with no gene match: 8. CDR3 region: CSAAPTSGVQETQYF. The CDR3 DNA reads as TGCAGTGCCGCGCCAACTAGCGGGGTCCAAGAGACCCAGTACTTC.

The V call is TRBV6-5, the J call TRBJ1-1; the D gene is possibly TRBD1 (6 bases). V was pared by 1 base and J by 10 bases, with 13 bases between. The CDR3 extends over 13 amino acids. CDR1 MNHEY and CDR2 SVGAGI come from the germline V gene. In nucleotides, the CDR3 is TGTGCCAGCAGTTACTGGGAAGGCAGGGGAGCTTTCTTT. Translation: CASSYWEGRGAFF.

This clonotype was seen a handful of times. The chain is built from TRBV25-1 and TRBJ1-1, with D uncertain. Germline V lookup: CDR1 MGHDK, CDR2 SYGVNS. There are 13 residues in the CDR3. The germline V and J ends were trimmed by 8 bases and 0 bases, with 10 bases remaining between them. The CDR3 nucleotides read TGTGCCAGCCCCCAGACATTGAACACTGAAGCTTTCTTT. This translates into CASPQTLNTEAFF. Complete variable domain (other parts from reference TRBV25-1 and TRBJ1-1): EADIYQTPRYLVIGTGKKITLECSQTMGHDKMYWYQQDPGMELHLIHYSYGVNSTEKGDLSSESTVSRIRTEHFPLTLESARPSHTSQYLCASPQTLNTEAFFGQGTRLTVV.

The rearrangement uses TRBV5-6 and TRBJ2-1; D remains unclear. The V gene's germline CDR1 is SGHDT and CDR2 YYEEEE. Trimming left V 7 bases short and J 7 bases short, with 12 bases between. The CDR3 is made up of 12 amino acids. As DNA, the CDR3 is TGTGCCAGCTCCCCATGGCTTAATGAGCAGTTCTTC. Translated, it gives CASSPWLNEQFF.

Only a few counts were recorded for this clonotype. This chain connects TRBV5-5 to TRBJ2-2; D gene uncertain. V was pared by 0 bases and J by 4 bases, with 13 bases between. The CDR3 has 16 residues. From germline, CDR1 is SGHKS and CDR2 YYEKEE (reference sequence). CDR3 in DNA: TGTGCCAGCAGCTTGGGTCCGGTGGTGGGCACCGGGGAGCTGTTTTTT. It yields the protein CASSLGPVVGTGELFF.

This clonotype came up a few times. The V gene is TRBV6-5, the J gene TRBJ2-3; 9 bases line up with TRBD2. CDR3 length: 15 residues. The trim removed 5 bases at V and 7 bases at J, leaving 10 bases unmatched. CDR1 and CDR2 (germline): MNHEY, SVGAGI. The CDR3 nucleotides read TGTGCCAGCAGTACTACGGGACTAGCAGATTATACGCAGTATTTT. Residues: CASSTTGLADYTQYF.

This CDR3 is CASSLGQGDGNTIYF. The CDR3 coding sequence is TGTGCCAGCAGCTTAGGACAGGGGGATGGAAACACCATATATTTT. V usage is TRBV7-2 and J usage is TRBJ1-3; 9 bases match TRBD1. Trimming at V came to 1 base and at J to 3 bases, leaving 1 base not matched to a gene. The germline CDR1 and CDR2 sequences are SGHTA and FQGNSA. This CDR3 contains 15 residues. The full variable domain, completed using reference TRBV7-2 and TRBJ1-3, is GAGVSQSPSNKVTEKGKDVELRCDPISGHTALYWYRQSLGQGLEFLIYFQGNSAPDKSGLPSDRFSAERTGGSVSTLTIQRTQQEDSAVYLCASSLGQGDGNTIYFGEGSWLTVV.

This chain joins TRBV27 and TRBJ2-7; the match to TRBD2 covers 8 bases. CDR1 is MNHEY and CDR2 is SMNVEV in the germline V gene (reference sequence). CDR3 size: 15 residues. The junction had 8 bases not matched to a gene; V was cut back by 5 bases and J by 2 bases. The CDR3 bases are TGTGCCAGCAGTCTATTAGCGGGACCGGCCTACGAGCAGTACTTC. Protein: CASSLLAGPAYEQYF.

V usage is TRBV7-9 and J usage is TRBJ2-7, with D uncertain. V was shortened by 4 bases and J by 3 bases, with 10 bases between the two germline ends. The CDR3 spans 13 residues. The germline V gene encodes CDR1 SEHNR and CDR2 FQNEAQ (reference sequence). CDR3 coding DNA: TGTGCCAGCAGCTCTGCACCCATCTACGAGCAGTACTTC. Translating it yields CASSSAPIYEQYF. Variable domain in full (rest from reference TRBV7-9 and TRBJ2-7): DTGVSQNPRHKITKRGQNVTFRCDPISEHNRLYWYRQTLGQGPEFLTYFQNEAQLEKSRLLSDRFSAERPKGSFSTLEIQRTEQGDSAMYLCASSSAPIYEQYFGPGTRLTVT.

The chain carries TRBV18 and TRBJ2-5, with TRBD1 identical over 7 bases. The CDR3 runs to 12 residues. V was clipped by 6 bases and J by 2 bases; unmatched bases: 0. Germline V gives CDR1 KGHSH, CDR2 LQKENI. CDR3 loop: CASSGQQETQYF. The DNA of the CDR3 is TGTGCCAGCTCGGGACAGCAAGAGACCCAGTACTTC.

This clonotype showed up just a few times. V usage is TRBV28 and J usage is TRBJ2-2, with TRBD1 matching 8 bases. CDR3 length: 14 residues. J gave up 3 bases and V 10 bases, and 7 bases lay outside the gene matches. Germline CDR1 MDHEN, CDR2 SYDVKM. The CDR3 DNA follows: TGTGCCACCAAGGACAGGGCCCACACCGGGGAGCTGTTTTTT. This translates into CATKDRAHTGELFF.

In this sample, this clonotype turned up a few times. The CDR3 DNA sequence: TGTGCCAGCAGCAAAGAGGACAGGGGTTACGAGCAGTACTTC. It codes for CASSKEDRGYEQYF. The J gene is TRBJ2-7, the V gene TRBV21-1; the table's TRBD1 call for D was not verified on the DNA. TRBV21-1 is given as a pseudogene. There are 14 residues in the CDR3.